Described below is a single T cell receptor beta chain sequence and its context. V lost 4 bases, J lost 4 bases, and 8 bases lay in between. CDR1 SGHRS and CDR2 YFSETQ come from the germline V gene. This CDR3 region has 13 residues. The data originate from a study of blood T cell repertoires in COVID-19. Study-wide context: Samples representing acute and convalescent COVID-19 were sourced from the United States, Italy and Spain. T cells, B-cell-depleted T cells, or PBMCs provided the cDNA or gDNA that served as material.

The table came from immunoSEQ multiplex PCR; TCRdb's copy has only in-frame clones and leaves some out. The sample has over 130,000 clones, about 87% seen once. The V gene is TRBV5-1, the J gene TRBJ1-4; D call uncertain. This clonotype was obtained from a human donor in a cohort sampled during active COVID-19. The sample consisted of peripheral blood. CDR3 region: CASSREVNEKLFF. The CDR3 DNA reads TGCGCCAGCAGCAGAGAAGTTAATGAAAAACTGTTTTTT.